These T cell receptor beta chains were read from a single sample in a study of OX40 agonist ivuxolimab in advanced cancers. Data came from immunoSEQ multiplex PCR; TCRdb stores just in-frame clones and leaves some out. Of approximately 35,000 clones listed, about 80% are singletons. The specimen comprised CD4+ or CD8+ T cells sorted from blood, sampled in a trial of the OX40 agonist ivuxolimab. The receptors were sampled from an adult with an advanced solid tumor such as melanoma, head and neck, liver or kidney cancer. CDR3s include the opening cysteine and the closing phenylalanine or tryptophan. D genes are given only for firm matches. Clone size appears in some rows only: once, few, many, or a class for an expanded clone.

D gene | clone size | J gene | V gene | CDR3 DNA | CDR3 protein
TRBD1 | - | TRBJ1-1 | TRBV27 | TGTGCCAGCAGTCCACTCGGGACAGGTAGTGAAGCTTTCTTT | CASSPLGTGSEAFF
- | few | TRBJ1-5 | TRBV6-6 | TGTGCCAGCAGTGATAGCAATCAGCCCCAGCATTTT | CASSDSNQPQHF
- | - | TRBJ1-1 | TRBV30 | TGTGCCTGGAGTTGGGGTATGAACACTAAAGCTTTCTTT | CAWSWGMNTKAFF
- | - | TRBJ1-2 | TRBV30 | TGTGCCTGGAGTGTACAGATCATAACCTTC | CAWSVQIITF
TRBD1 | - | TRBJ1-1 | TRBV6-1 | TGTGCCAGCAGTGAAATCTGGGACAGACTCTTT | CASSEIWDRLF
- | - | TRBJ2-2 | TRBV18 | TGTGCCAGCTCACCAAGGGGGAACACCGGGGAGCTGTTTTTT | CASSPRGNTGELFF
- | few | TRBJ1-2 | TRBV2 | TGTGCCAGCCGCTTTTCGGCCGGGGCTGAGGGCTACACCTTC | CASRFSAGAEGYTF
TRBD1 | - | TRBJ1-1 | TRBV7-6 | TGTGCCAGCAGCAAAGGGGGCCTGAACACTGAAGCTTTCTTT | CASSKGGLNTEAFF
- | - | TRBJ1-5 | TRBV9 | TGTGCCAGCAGCGTAGGTCCGGGGGTTAGTCAGCCCCAGCATTTT | CASSVGPGVSQPQHF
TRBD1 | few | TRBJ1-1 | TRBV5-1 | TGCGCCAGCAGCTTGGGAGACAGGGGTAAAGCTTTCTTT | CASSLGDRGKAFF
- | - | TRBJ2-7 | TRBV11-2 | TGTGCCAGCACACGGGGACTGACGTCTTACGAGCAGTACTTC | CASTRGLTSYEQYF
TRBD1 | once | TRBJ1-2 | TRBV9 | TGTGCCAGCAGGCGGGACAGGGGGGTTTATGGCTACACCTTC | CASRRDRGVYGYTF
TRBD1 | - | TRBJ1-5 | TRBV6-4 | TGTGCCAGCAGTGGCCAACAATACAGGGGTGGGCCCCAGCATTTT | CASSGQQYRGGPQHF
TRBD1 | - | TRBJ1-1 | TRBV7-4 | TGTGCCAGCAGCGGTACAGGGGGTAAAACTGAAGCTTTCTTT | CASSGTGGKTEAFF
TRBD1 | - | TRBJ1-2 | TRBV6-1 | TGTGCCAGCAGGACAGCAGACAGGGGGCAAAGTGGCTACACCTTC | CASRTADRGQSGYTF
TRBD1 | - | TRBJ2-1 | TRBV5-1 | TGCGCCAGCAGCTGGCGGGACAGGGGGGCGGGGCAGTTCTTC | CASSWRDRGAGQFF
- | - | TRBJ1-1 | TRBV7-2 | TGTGCCAGCAGCTTAGCCGAGGGTTTGGTCGCTGAAGCTTTCTTT | CASSLAEGLVAEAFF
- | few | TRBJ2-7 | TRBV7-8 | TGTGCCAGCAGTCCCTTCGGGAGTGACTACGAGCAGTACTTC | CASSPFGSDYEQYF
- | - | TRBJ2-7 | TRBV5-1 | TGCGCCAGCAGCTTGGCCTTCGGGGGCGAGCAGTACTTC | CASSLAFGGEQYF
- | - | TRBJ1-6 | TRBV11-1 | TGTGCCAGCAGCTTTTATAATTCACCCCTCCACTTT | CASSFYNSPLHF
- | few | TRBJ1-2 | TRBV7-9 | TGTGCCAGCAGCCTGACAGAATATGGCTACACCTTC | CASSLTEYGYTF
- | - | TRBJ1-6 | TRBV27 | TGTGCCTCTAGGGGGATTACTAATTCACCCCTCCACTTT | CASRGITNSPLHF
- | once | TRBJ2-2 | TRBV30 | TGTGCCTGGAGTGTACAAATCGGGGCCGGGGAGCTGTTTTTT | CAWSVQIGAGELFF
- | - | TRBJ2-1 | TRBV27 | TGTGCCAGCAGTTCCCGACTAGAAGACAATGAGCAGTTCTTC | CASSSRLEDNEQFF
- | - | TRBJ2-5 | TRBV20-1 | TGCAGTGCGACTGGGAGACCCCAGTACTTC | CSATGRPQYF
- | once | TRBJ1-5 | TRBV19 | TGTGCCAGTAGTATAACAGTTTATAGCAATCAGCCCCAGCATTTT | CASSITVYSNQPQHF
TRBD1 | - | TRBJ1-1 | TRBV6-1 | TGTGCCAGCAGTGACCGACAGGGTTGGAACACTGAAGCTTTCTTT | CASSDRQGWNTEAFF
TRBD2 | - | TRBJ2-1 | TRBV11-2 | TGTGCCAGCAGCCCGAACCGACTAGCGGGGGTTTATGAGCAGTTCTTC | CASSPNRLAGVYEQFF
- | few | TRBJ1-2 | TRBV6-6 | TGTGCCAGCAGTGGGAATGGCTACACCTTC | CASSGNGYTF
TRBD1 | - | TRBJ1-2 | TRBV27 | TGTGCCAGCAGTTTAAGAGGGGGCAGCTATGGCTACACCTTC | CASSLRGGSYGYTF
- | - | TRBJ1-2 | TRBV18 | TGTGCCAGCTCACCGCTCGGAGCTAACTATGGCTACACCTTC | CASSPLGANYGYTF
TRBD1 | - | TRBJ1-2 | TRBV10-2 | TGCGCCAGCAGTGATCCTGGGACAGGGGTCTATGGCTACACCTTC | CASSDPGTGVYGYTF
- | - | TRBJ1-5 | TRBV19 | TGTGCCAGTAGTATAGAAAATAGCAATCAGCCCCAGCATTTT | CASSIENSNQPQHF
- | - | TRBJ1-2 | TRBV2 | TGTGCCAGCAGTAACAGGAGAGGCTACACCTTC | CASSNRRGYTF
- | - | TRBJ1-1 | TRBV6-5 | TGTGCCAGCAGTGGACATAGTGGGAACACTGAAGCTTTCTTT | CASSGHSGNTEAFF
- | - | TRBJ1-3 | TRBV30 | TGTGCCTGGAGTGCGACTCTCTCTGGAAACACCATATATTTT | CAWSATLSGNTIYF
TRBD1 | - | TRBJ2-7 | TRBV9 | TGTGCCAGCAGCGTCGGGACAGCCGCCTACGAGCAGTACTTC | CASSVGTAAYEQYF
- | - | TRBJ2-5 | TRBV21-1 | TGTGCCAGCAGCGCAGAACAGGGTACCTACCAAGAGACCCAGTACTTC | CASSAEQGTYQETQYF
TRBD1 | - | TRBJ1-2 | TRBV2 | TGTGCCAGCAGTTTAGGACAGGGAAGTCACTATGGCTACACCTTC | CASSLGQGSHYGYTF
- | - | TRBJ2-3 | TRBV18 | TGTGCCAGCTCACCACCTAAGGATACGCAGTATTTT | CASSPPKDTQYF
- | - | TRBJ2-2 | TRBV10-3 | TGTGCCACCAGGGGGGATGAGAGCGGGGACACCGGGGAGCTGTTTTTT | CATRGDESGDTGELFF
- | - | TRBJ1-1 | TRBV19 | TGTGCCAGTATCCCGCCGAAGTGGATGAACACTGAAGCTTTCTTT | CASIPPKWMNTEAFF
- | - | TRBJ1-2 | TRBV5-8 | TGTGCCAGCAGCTTAAAAGGCGGCTACAGGAGGGGCTACACCTTC | CASSLKGGYRRGYTF
- | - | TRBJ2-1 | TRBV10-1 | TGCGCCAGCAGTGACAGGGCCTACAATGAGCAGTTCTTC | CASSDRAYNEQFF
TRBD2 | medium-sized | TRBJ2-7 | TRBV13 | TGTGCCAGCAGCTACCCTTTGTGGCGGGGGGACCACGAGCAGTACTTC | CASSYPLWRGDHEQYF
- | - | TRBJ2-1 | TRBV12-5 | TGTGCTAGTGCCTTTTCCTGGGGAACTCACAATGAGCAGTTCTTC | CASAFSWGTHNEQFF
TRBD1 | - | TRBJ1-1 | TRBV2 | TGTGCCAGCAGTGAAGGGCGGACAGGTTTTGCAGAAGCTTTCTTT | CASSEGRTGFAEAFF
- | - | TRBJ2-2 | TRBV19 | TGTGCCAGTAGTCATACTAGTCGGGGCACCGGGGAGCTGTTTTTT | CASSHTSRGTGELFF
TRBD2 | - | TRBJ2-5 | TRBV5-1 | TGCGCCAGCACCCTAGCGGGGAAAGAGACCCAGTACTTC | CASTLAGKETQYF
- | - | TRBJ2-3 | TRBV6-5 | TGTGCCAGCAGTCTTGTAGGGGGGAGCACAGATACGCAGTATTTT | CASSLVGGSTDTQYF
TRBD1 | - | TRBJ2-4 | TRBV5-4 | TGTGCCAGCAGCTCCGGACAGGGTCTAGCCAAAAACATTCAGTACTTC | CASSSGQGLAKNIQYF
- | - | TRBJ2-2 | TRBV5-1 | TGCGCCAGCAGCCCCGACATCTCGAGGGTCACCGGGGAGCTGTTTTTT | CASSPDISRVTGELFF
- | - | TRBJ1-5 | TRBV7-9 | TGTGCCAGCAGCTTAGCGTTATCCCAGGATAGCAATCAGCCCCAGCATTTT | CASSLALSQDSNQPQHF
- | - | TRBJ1-3 | TRBV6-6 | TGTGCCAGCAGTTACGACAGCTCTGGAAACACCATATATTTT | CASSYDSSGNTIYF
- | - | TRBJ1-3 | TRBV10-3 | TGTGCCATCAGCGGGACCTACGGAAACACCATATATTTT | CAISGTYGNTIYF
- | - | TRBJ1-1 | TRBV5-1 | TGCGCCAGCATTATGACAGCGGGGGACACTGAAGCTTTCTTT | CASIMTAGDTEAFF
TRBD1 | - | TRBJ2-6 | TRBV11-3 | TGTGCCAGCAGCATCCACCGGGACAGGGGGCCCGGGGCCAACGTCCTGACTTTC | CASSIHRDRGPGANVLTF
TRBD1 | few | TRBJ2-3 | TRBV6-5 | TGTGCCGCTCGACAGGGCGCAGATACGCAGTATTTT | CAARQGADTQYF
- | - | TRBJ1-5 | TRBV10-3 | TGTGCCATCAGTGAAGAAAGCAATCAGCCCCAGCATTTT | CAISEESNQPQHF